Shown below are 11 T cell receptor beta chains from a single sample sequenced in a study of blood T cell repertoires in COVID-19. Sequencing used immunoSEQ multiplex PCR; TCRdb keeps in-frame clones, though not all of them. The sample contains about 51,000 clones, 75% to 90% of which appear only once. Sequencing was carried out using peripheral blood. The receptors come from a man in his 60s with acute or convalescent COVID-19.

V and J are TRBV19 and TRBJ2-1; 11 bases line up with TRBD2. The trim removed 6 bases at V and 4 bases at J, leaving 11 bases unmatched. CDR3 size: 17 residues. Germline loops: CDR1 LNHDA, CDR2 SQIVND (reference sequence). The CDR3 DNA is TGTGCCAGTAGAACTGGGGGACTAGCGGAGGGGTACAATGAGCAGTTCTTC. As protein: CASRTGGLAEGYNEQFF.

The rearrangement joins TRBV9 to TRBJ2-5; 9 bases fit TRBD1. Losses at the gene ends were 3 bases for V and 5 bases for J; bases not matched to a gene: 8. Germline lookup yields CDR1 SGDLS and CDR2 YYNGEE. CDR3 length: 15 residues. CDR3 sequence (DNA): TGTGCCAGCAGCGCCCGGACAGGGGTCGGGGAGACCCAGTACTTC. Translated: CASSARTGVGETQYF.

The J gene is TRBJ1-1, the V gene TRBV29-1; D is possibly TRBD1 (5 bases). CDR3 length equals 12 residues. Germline assignment: CDR1 SQVTM and CDR2 ANQGSEA. V was shortened by 6 bases and J by 4 bases, with 12 bases between the two germline ends. The CDR3 nucleotides are TGCAGCGTCCGACGGGGGTTCACTGAAGCTTTCTTT. Translation: CSVRRGFTEAFF.

This clone was picked up a small number of times. The chain joins TRBV2 to TRBJ2-1; D remains ambiguous. Per the germline V gene, CDR1 is SNHLY and CDR2 is FYNNEI. Trimming cost V 3 bases and J 9 bases, with 9 bases left between them. The CDR3 consists of 12 residues. The CDR3 here is CASSERAREQFF. In DNA, the CDR3 is TGTGCCAGCAGTGAGAGAGCTCGTGAGCAGTTCTTC.

V is TRBV7-8 and J is TRBJ1-1; tentatively, D is TRBD1 (6 bases). The CDR3 sequence is 18 residues long. Germline CDR1 SGHVS, CDR2 FQNEAQ. Trimming took off 0 bases at V and 5 bases at J, with 22 bases between the two ends. This CDR3 reads CASSLALVRQATGTEAFF. The CDR3 bases are TGTGCCAGCAGCTTAGCTTTGGTGCGACAGGCCACGGGGACTGAAGCTTTCTTT.

V and J are TRBV24-1 and TRBJ2-1; 8 bases align to TRBD2. CDR1 and CDR2 from the germline V gene are KGHDR and SFDVKD. J was trimmed by 4 bases and V by 3 bases; bases with no gene match: 7. The CDR3 is 16 amino acids. The CDR3 coding sequence is TGTGCCACCAGTGATACCCGGGAGGGCCTTTACAATGAGCAGTTCTTC. Encoded protein: CATSDTREGLYNEQFF.

The chain carries TRBV9 and TRBJ2-5; 8 nucleotides align to TRBD1. V shed 6 bases, J shed 5 bases, and the junction held 12 bases outside the gene matches. The CDR3 extends over 15 amino acids. Germline CDR1 SGDLS, CDR2 YYNGEE. CDR3 amino acids: CASTTGVSGWETQYF. CDR3 nucleotide sequence: TGTGCCAGCACGACAGGGGTTTCGGGGTGGGAGACCCAGTACTTC.

This clone was observed a single time. V usage is TRBV2 and J usage is TRBJ2-7; tentative D call: TRBD2 (7 bases). Germline CDR1 SNHLY, CDR2 FYNNEI. Between the trimmed V and J ends, which lost 8 bases and 3 bases, there was a span of 17 bases. The CDR3 covers 14 residues. The CDR3 DNA reads as TGTGCCAGCTCTGACCCGGGGGGCCGCTACGAGCAGTACTTC. Its protein is CASSDPGGRYEQYF.

This sequence joins TRBV9 and TRBJ1-2; no reliable D call. Trimming took 7 bases from V and 4 from J, leaving 14 bases between them. Germline assignment: CDR1 SGDLS and CDR2 YYNGEE. The CDR3 length is 13 residues. The DNA of the CDR3 is TGTGCCAGCGGAGATACGGTTTCCTATGGCTACACCTTC. As protein: CASGDTVSYGYTF. Filled out from reference TRBV9 and TRBJ1-2, the complete variable domain reads DSGVTQTPKHLITATGQRVTLRCSPRSGDLSVYWYQQSLDQGLQFLIQYYNGEERAKGNILERFSAQQFPDLHSELNLSSLELGDSALYFCASGDTVSYGYTFGSGTRLTVV.

This clone was seen once. V and J are TRBV9 and TRBJ1-1; 9 bases are a match to TRBD1. Germline V gene lookup returns CDR1 SGDLS and CDR2 YYNGEE. The CDR3 totals 15 residues. The trim removed 2 bases at V and 1 base at J, leaving 3 bases unmatched. The CDR3, as DNA: TGTGCCAGCAGCGTCCTGACAGGGGGGAACACTGAAGCTTTCTTT. As protein: CASSVLTGGNTEAFF.

The CDR3 region has the DNA TGTGCCAGCAGCTCCCCTCAGCGCGGGGCCTCCTACAATGAGCAGTTCTTC. This sequence encodes CASSSPQRGASYNEQFF. The V gene is TRBV4-2, the J gene TRBJ2-1; tentatively, D is TRBD2 (6 bases). The CDR3 contains 17 residues. CDR1 is LGHNA, CDR2 YNFKEQ, per germline. Trimming pared 5 bases from V and 0 bases from J, leaving 17 bases between.